Listed below are T cell receptor beta chains from one sample, sequenced in a study of blood T cell repertoires in COVID-19. Data came from immunoSEQ multiplex PCR; TCRdb stores just in-frame clones and leaves some out. The data show 400,000 to 450,000 clones, 85% to 90% seen once. Sequencing used PBMCs or T cells enriched from blood (not recorded which). The origin of the receptors is a young man who had recovered from COVID-19. Both conserved end residues are part of each CDR3. A D gene is named only where the DNA matches it firmly. Only part of the rows carry a size: once, few, many, or a class if the clone is expanded.

>NA|few|TRBJ2-6|TRBV3-1/TRBV3-2
CASSQLYLGTGANVLTF
TGTGCCAGCAGCCAGCTATACCTAGGAACTGGGGCCAACGTCCTGACTTTC
>NA|NA|TRBJ2-5|TRBV7-6
CASSSRERKETQYF
TGTGCCAGCAGCTCCCGGGAGAGGAAAGAGACCCAGTACTTC
>TRBD1|NA|TRBJ2-2|TRBV6-4
CASRKRGPTPTGELFF
TGTGCCAGCAGGAAGAGGGGGCCTACTCCCACCGGGGAGCTGTTTTTT
>NA|NA|TRBJ1-2|TRBV24-1
CATSDGEVF
TGTGCCACCAGTGATGGCGAGGTCTTC
>NA|NA|TRBJ2-7|TRBV4-1
CASSPTGVASYEQYF
TGCGCCAGCAGCCCAACAGGCGTTGCCTCCTACGAGCAGTACTTC
>NA|NA|TRBJ1-5|TRBV28
CASSTRQINQPQHF
TGTGCCAGCAGTACGCGACAGATCAATCAGCCCCAGCATTTT
>NA|NA|TRBJ2-1|TRBV28
CASNPQRDYNEQFF
TGTGCCAGCAATCCCCAGCGAGATTACAATGAGCAGTTCTTC
>NA|NA|TRBJ1-6|TRBV3-1/TRBV3-2
CASSQQPGLNNSPLHF
TGTGCCAGCAGCCAACAACCGGGACTGAATAATTCACCCCTCCACTTT
>NA|NA|TRBJ2-3|TRBV7-3
CASSLSPSSDTQYF
TGTGCCAGCAGCTTATCCCCGTCGTCAGATACGCAGTATTTT
>NA|NA|TRBJ2-2|TRBV7-2
CASSLTRKTGELFF
TGTGCCAGCAGCCTCACCAGGAAAACCGGGGAGCTGTTTTTT
>NA|NA|TRBJ1-4|TRBV7-9
CASSPGDYSTNEKLFF
TGTGCCAGCAGCCCCGGGGACTATTCAACTAATGAAAAACTGTTTTTT
>TRBD2|NA|TRBJ2-2|TRBV18
CASSPPSGSGPGELFF
TGTGCCAGCTCACCACCGAGCGGGAGCGGTCCCGGGGAGCTGTTTTTT
>TRBD2|NA|TRBJ2-1|TRBV27
CASSLVSGSGINEQFF
TGTGCCAGCAGTTTGGTAAGCGGGAGCGGGATCAATGAGCAGTTCTTC